The 27 T cell receptor beta chains below come from one sample, sequenced in a study of shared clonotypes between healthy human individuals. The repertoire was sequenced with immunoSEQ multiplex PCR; TCRdb's copy has only in-frame clones and lacks some. The table includes about 2.4 million clones, around nine tenths detected once. The sample was naive CD4+ T cells sorted from blood. As to subset: CD45RA+ positively selected. Every receptor here comes from a man aged 18-30 years in good health.

The rearrangement uses TRBV6-6 and TRBJ2-3, with 8 bases matching TRBD2. Germline trimming cut 8 bases from V and 5 bases from J; bases unmatched to any gene: 6. CDR1 and CDR2 from the germline V gene are MNHNY and SVGAGI (reference sequence). This CDR3 has 13 residues. The CDR3 reads CASRAGAKDTQYF. CDR3 bases: TGTGCCAGCCGAGCGGGGGCAAAAGATACGCAGTATTTT.

CDR3 amino acids: CASSFTGQDYSEQFF. The CDR3, as DNA: TGCGCCAGCAGCTTTACGGGACAAGACTATTCTGAGCAGTTCTTC. V and J are TRBV5-1 and TRBJ2-1; D possibly corresponds to TRBD1 (6 bases). Germline V gives CDR1 SGHRS, CDR2 YFSETQ. This CDR3 is 15 amino acids long. Trimming removed 2 bases at V and 9 bases at J, with 18 bases between.

The chain recombines TRBV2 with TRBJ2-7, with D possibly TRBD1 on 7 matching bases. Germline assignment: CDR1 SNHLY and CDR2 FYNNEI. V gave up 4 bases and J gave up 7 bases, with 14 bases separating them. The CDR3 contains 13 residues. The chain's CDR3 is CASSVEGAGEQYF. The CDR3 DNA is TGTGCCAGCAGTGTGGAGGGGGCTGGTGAGCAGTACTTC.

The chain employs TRBV28 and TRBJ2-2; TRBD1 is a possible D gene (5 bases). V lost 8 bases and J 1 base, leaving 8 bases between the germline ends. Germline V lookup: CDR1 MDHEN, CDR2 SYDVKM. The CDR3 runs to 13 residues. CDR3: CASPDRNTGELFF. CDR3 coding DNA: TGTGCCAGCCCAGACAGGAACACCGGGGAGCTGTTTTTT.

Concerning this clone: In the same sample, other DNA sequences code for this CDR3. This chain uses TRBV19 with TRBJ1-2, with 8 positions matching TRBD1. The CDR3 covers 14 residues. Per the germline V gene, CDR1 is LNHDA and CDR2 is SQIVND (reference sequence). The junction had 5 bases not matched to a gene; V was cut back by 6 bases and J by 2 bases. The CDR3 DNA reads as TGTGCCAGTAGCCCCGGACAGGGAAACTATGGCTACACCTTC. This sequence encodes CASSPGQGNYGYTF.

This chain uses TRBV6-1 with TRBJ2-3; possibly TRBD1 for D (5 bases). V lost 5 bases to trimming and J lost 6 bases, with 12 bases between them. Germline-derived CDR1 and CDR2 are MNHNS and SASEGT. CDR3 length equals 13 residues. The DNA of the CDR3 is TGTGCCAGCAGTATCCAGGGTTCCGATACGCAGTATTTT. The encoded protein is CASSIQGSDTQYF.

The chain couples TRBV5-1 to TRBJ2-3, with 7 bases fitting TRBD2. V shed 1 base and J 1 base; nucleotides not matched to a gene: 6. Germline V CDR1 and CDR2: SGHRS, YFSETQ. This CDR3 comprises 16 residues. The CDR3 sequence: CASSLSRDYRTDTQYF. The CDR3 DNA follows: TGCGCCAGCAGCTTGAGTAGGGACTACCGCACAGATACGCAGTATTTT.

The V call is TRBV19, the J call TRBJ1-1; D not resolved. Trimming removed 6 bases from V and 2 bases from J, with 13 bases in between. This CDR3 has 14 amino acids. Germline CDR1 reads LNHDA; CDR2 reads SQIVND (reference sequence). The CDR3 region is CASSVQVFNTEAFF. CDR3 sequence (DNA): TGTGCCAGTAGCGTGCAGGTCTTTAACACTGAAGCTTTCTTT.

The chain carries TRBV25-1 and TRBJ1-2, with D unclear. With 1 base removed from V and 2 bases from J, the gap between germline ends came to 8 bases. The CDR3 runs 14 residues. CDR1 is MGHDK, CDR2 SYGVNS, per germline. The CDR3 loop is CASSELGQNYGYTF. As DNA, the CDR3 is TGTGCCAGCAGTGAATTAGGGCAGAACTATGGCTACACCTTC.

The rearrangement uses TRBV6-4 and TRBJ1-6; tentatively, D is TRBD1 (5 bases). This CDR3 region has 19 residues. Per germline, CDR1 MRHNA and CDR2 SNTAGT. V dropped 6 bases and J dropped 7 bases, with 28 bases sitting between them. Here the CDR3 DNA reads TGTGCCAGCAGGGGTACGAAAGGGGCAATATCGTCAGGGAATTCACCCCTCCACTTT. The encoded protein is CASRGTKGAISSGNSPLHF.

As concerns this clone: Other nucleotide sequences in the sample specify the same CDR3. This chain links TRBV18 with TRBJ2-3; 11 bases map to TRBD2. J was trimmed by 1 base and V by 3 bases; bases with no gene match: 3. The CDR3 is 16 amino acids. The germline gives CDR1 KGHSH, CDR2 LQKENI. In DNA form, the CDR3 reads TGTGCCAGCTCACCCCTAGCGGGAGGACGCACAGATACGCAGTATTTT. It yields the protein CASSPLAGGRTDTQYF.

The chain couples TRBV2 to TRBJ2-6; possibly TRBD2 for D (5 bases). The ends were cut back, 2 bases at V and 0 bases at J, with 8 bases in the middle. CDR1 is SNHLY, CDR2 FYNNEI, per germline. The CDR3 has 16 amino acids. In DNA form, the CDR3 reads TGTGCCAGCAGTGAAAACGGGATCTCTGGGGCCAACGTCCTGACTTTC. Its translation is CASSENGISGANVLTF.

The chain has TRBV30 and TRBJ1-5; D is ambiguous. The germline V gene encodes CDR1 GTSNPN and CDR2 SVGIG (reference sequence). The CDR3 length is 15 residues. Trimming shortened V by 0 bases and J by 4 bases, and 13 bases separated the two germline ends. The CDR3 region is CAWSVGGNFNQPQHF. Written as DNA, the CDR3 is TGTGCCTGGAGTGTAGGCGGGAACTTTAATCAGCCCCAGCATTTT.

CDR3 amino acids: CATSRVGRARDEQYF. The CDR3 DNA reads TGTGCCACCAGCAGAGTCGGGAGGGCCCGAGACGAGCAGTACTTC. V usage is TRBV15 and J usage is TRBJ2-7; 8 positions agree with TRBD2. After removal of 1 base from V and 5 bases from J, the junction contained 7 bases not matched to a gene. Germline CDR1 LNHNV, CDR2 YYDKDF (reference sequence). This CDR3 contains 15 residues.

The chain employs TRBV7-6 and TRBJ2-1, with 12 bases lining up with TRBD2. Germline values: CDR1 SGHVS, CDR2 FNYEAQ. The CDR3 covers 17 residues. With 5 bases clipped from V and 4 bases from J, the junction kept 9 bases outside the gene matches. The CDR3 region has the DNA TGTGCCAGCAGCCTGGTCCCTAGCGGGAGGGAATACAATGAGCAGTTCTTC. It yields the protein CASSLVPSGREYNEQFF.

The V call is TRBV7-2, the J call TRBJ1-3, with no clear D. Germline V gene data show CDR1 as SGHTA and CDR2 as FQGNSA. Trimming pared 2 bases from V and 4 bases from J, leaving 12 bases between. The CDR3 sequence is 15 residues long. CDR3 amino acids: CASSLYPGSGNTIYF. The CDR3 region has the DNA TGTGCCAGCAGCTTATATCCGGGATCGGGAAACACCATATATTTT.

The chain recombines TRBV29-1 with TRBJ2-5; TRBD1 or TRBD2 may be the D gene (5 bases each). The assigned J gene may be wrong: the sequence end matches TRBJ2-7 better. Germline lookup yields CDR1 SQVTM and CDR2 ANQGSEA. This CDR3 is 12 amino acids long. CDR3 nucleotide sequence: TGCAGCGTTGAAAATCCAGGGAGCGAGCAGTACTTC. Translation gives CSVENPGSEQYF.

On this clone: Compared with germline, one end of the junction differs, possibly owing to a read error. The V call is TRBV2, the J call TRBJ1-1; TRBD1 matches at 11 bases. The germline gives CDR1 SNHLY, CDR2 FYNNEI. This CDR3 region has 16 residues. CDR3 residues: CASGERTGGRGAEAFF. CDR3 nucleotides: TGTGCCAGCGGTGAAAGGACAGGGGGCCGGGGGGCTGAAGCTTTCTTT. Full variable domain (remainder filled in from reference TRBV2 and TRBJ1-1): EPEVTQTPSHQVTQMGQEVILRCVPISNHLYFYWYRQILGQKVEFLVSFYNNEISEKSEIFDDQFSVERPDGSNFTLKIRSTKLEDSAMYFCASGERTGGRGAEAFFGQGTRLTVV.

The chain uses TRBV7-2 and TRBJ2-5, with 10 nucleotides matching TRBD2. Trimming cost V 5 bases and J 4 bases; bases outside gene matches: 4. CDR1 and CDR2 from the germline V gene are SGHTA and FQGNSA. The CDR3 totals 14 residues. The CDR3, as DNA: TGTGCCAGCAGCCCTAGCGGGAGTAGAGAGACCCAGTACTTC. Protein sequence: CASSPSGSRETQYF.

Turning to this clone: The sample contains more than one DNA sequence encoding this CDR3. The V call is TRBV6-6, the J call TRBJ1-3; no firm D call. Germline V gene data show CDR1 as MNHNY and CDR2 as SVGAGI (reference sequence). There are 12 residues in the CDR3. V was shortened by 3 bases and J by 3 bases, with 3 bases between the two germline ends. CDR3 sequence (DNA): TGTGCCAGCAGTTATCTTGGAAACACCATATATTTT. This codes for CASSYLGNTIYF.

This rearrangement joins TRBV4-1 to TRBJ1-1, with 7 nucleotides matching TRBD1. V lost 3 bases to trimming and J lost 0 bases; unmatched junction nucleotides: 4. This CDR3 is 15 amino acids long. Germline-derived CDR1 and CDR2 are MGHRA and YSYEKL. The DNA for the CDR3 is TGCGCCAGCAGCCAGGGGGGACAGATGAACACTGAAGCTTTCTTT. This codes for CASSQGGQMNTEAFF.

The V call is TRBV2, the J call TRBJ1-1, with 8 bases identical to TRBD1. CDR3 length: 15 amino acids. V trimming: 7 bases; J trimming: 0 bases; junction bases outside the gene matches: 7. Germline V gene data show CDR1 as SNHLY and CDR2 as FYNNEI. CDR3 sequence reads: CASKGDRGLNTEAFF. In DNA, the CDR3 is TGTGCCAGCAAGGGAGACAGGGGCCTGAACACTGAAGCTTTCTTT.

The genes are TRBV19 and TRBJ1-2, with 12 positions matching TRBD1. This CDR3 is 18 amino acids long. The junction had 11 bases not matched to a gene; V was cut back by 5 bases and J by 1 base. The germline V gene encodes CDR1 LNHDA and CDR2 SQIVND (reference sequence). The CDR3 DNA follows: TGTGCCAGTAGTTCAAGGGCCGGGACAGGGGGCCTTAACTATGGCTACACCTTC. It codes for CASSSRAGTGGLNYGYTF.

Details on this clone: This sample includes further DNA sequences coding for the same CDR3. The gene calls are TRBV11-2 and TRBJ2-3; D may be TRBD1 or TRBD2 (5 bases each). Trimming removed 0 bases at V and 2 bases at J, with 9 bases between. Germline CDR1 and CDR2: SGHAT and FQNNGV. This CDR3 contains 15 residues. The CDR3, as DNA: TGTGCCAGCAGCTTAGAGGGACGAGACACAGATACGCAGTATTTT. Its protein is CASSLEGRDTDTQYF.

This chain joins TRBV5-5 and TRBJ2-1, with D possibly TRBD2 on 6 matching bases. V was shortened by 1 base and J by 7 bases, with 15 bases between the two germline ends. This CDR3 is 15 amino acids long. Germline CDR1 SGHKS, CDR2 YYEKEE (reference sequence). For the CDR3, the DNA is TGTGCCAGCAGCTTGAAGTCCGGGAGTATGAATGAGCAGTTCTTC. As protein: CASSLKSGSMNEQFF.

This chain uses TRBV4-3 with TRBJ2-5; 8 bases agree with TRBD1. The CDR3 has 15 residues. Looked up from germline, CDR1 is LGHNA and CDR2 is YSLEER. J lost 4 bases, V lost 4 bases, and 8 bases had no gene match. The CDR3 reads CASSRGQGLSETQYF. CDR3 sequence (DNA): TGCGCCAGCAGCCGTGGACAGGGTTTGTCAGAGACCCAGTACTTC.

The chain is built from TRBV18 and TRBJ2-3; 10 bases are a match to TRBD2. Germline trimming cut 1 base from V and 6 bases from J; bases unmatched to any gene: 10. The CDR3 is 17 amino acids. Looked up from germline, CDR1 is KGHSH and CDR2 is LQKENI. CDR3 DNA sequence: TGTGCCAGCTCACCACTACCGCCTAGCGGGAGCCAGGATACGCAGTATTTT. It encodes CASSPLPPSGSQDTQYF.